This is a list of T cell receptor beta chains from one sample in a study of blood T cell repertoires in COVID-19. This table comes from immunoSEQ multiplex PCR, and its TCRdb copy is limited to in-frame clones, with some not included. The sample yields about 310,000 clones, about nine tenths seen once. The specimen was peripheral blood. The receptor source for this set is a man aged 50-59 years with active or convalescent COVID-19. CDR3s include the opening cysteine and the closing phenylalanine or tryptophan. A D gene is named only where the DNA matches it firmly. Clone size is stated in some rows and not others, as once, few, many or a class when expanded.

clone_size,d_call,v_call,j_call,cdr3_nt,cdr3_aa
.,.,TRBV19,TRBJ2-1,TGTGCCAGTATCGGGGGTCAGGGAGACAATGAGCAGTTCTTC,CASIGGQGDNEQFF
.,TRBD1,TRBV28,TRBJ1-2,TGTGCCAGCAGTCAATACAGGGGGCGCGACTATGGCTACACCTTC,CASSQYRGRDYGYTF
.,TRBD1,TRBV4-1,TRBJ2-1,TGCGCCAGCAGCCAAGAATCGAGGACAGGGGAGTTCTTC,CASSQESRTGEFF
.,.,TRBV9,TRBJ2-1,TGTGCCAGCAGCAAGGGGGACCACTCCTACAATGAGCAGTTCTTC,CASSKGDHSYNEQFF
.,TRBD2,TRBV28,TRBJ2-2,TGTGCCAGCAAATTTGCAGCGGGAAACACCGGGGAGCTGTTTTTT,CASKFAAGNTGELFF
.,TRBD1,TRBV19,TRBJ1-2,TGTGCCAGTAAGGAGGGGGCCGACTATGGCTACACCTTC,CASKEGADYGYTF
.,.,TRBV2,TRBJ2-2,TGTGCCAGCAGTGAAAGGCAGGCCGGCACCGGGGAGCTGTTTTTT,CASSERQAGTGELFF
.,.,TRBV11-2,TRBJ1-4,TGTGCCAGCAGCCCCGCGGGACGGCCTAATGAAAAACTGTTTTTT,CASSPAGRPNEKLFF
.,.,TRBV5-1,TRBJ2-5,TGCGCCAGCAGCGACAGGTTCGAAGTGGAGACCCAGTACTTC,CASSDRFEVETQYF
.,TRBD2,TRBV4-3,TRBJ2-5,TGCGCCAGCAGCCAAGAATCGCGTGGACTAGCGGGGGAGGGAGTTGAGACCCAGTACTTC,CASSQESRGLAGEGVETQYF
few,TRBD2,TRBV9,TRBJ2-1,TGTGCCAGCAGCGTAGCGGGGGGGAACAATGAGCAGTTCTTC,CASSVAGGNNEQFF